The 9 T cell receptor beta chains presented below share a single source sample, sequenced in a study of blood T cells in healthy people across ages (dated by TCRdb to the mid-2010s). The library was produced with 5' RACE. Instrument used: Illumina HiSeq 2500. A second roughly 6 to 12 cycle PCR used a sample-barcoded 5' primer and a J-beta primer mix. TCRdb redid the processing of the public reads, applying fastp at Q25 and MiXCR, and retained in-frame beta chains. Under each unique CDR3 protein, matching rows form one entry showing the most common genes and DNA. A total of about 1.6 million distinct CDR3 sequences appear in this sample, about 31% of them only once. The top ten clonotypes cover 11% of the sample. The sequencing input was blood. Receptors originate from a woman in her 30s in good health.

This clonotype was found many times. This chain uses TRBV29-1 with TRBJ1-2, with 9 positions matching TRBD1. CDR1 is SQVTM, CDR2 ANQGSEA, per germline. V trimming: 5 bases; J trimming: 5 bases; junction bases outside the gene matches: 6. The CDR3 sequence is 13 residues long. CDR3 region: CSVPGQGKYGYTF. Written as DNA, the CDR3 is TGCAGCGTTCCGGGACAGGGAAAATATGGCTACACCTTC.

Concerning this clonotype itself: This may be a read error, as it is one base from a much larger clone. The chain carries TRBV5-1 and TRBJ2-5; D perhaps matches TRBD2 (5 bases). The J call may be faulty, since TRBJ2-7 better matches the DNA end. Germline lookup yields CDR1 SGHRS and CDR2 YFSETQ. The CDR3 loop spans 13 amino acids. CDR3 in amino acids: CTSSMDGTYEQYF. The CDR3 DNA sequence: TGCACCAGCAGCATGGACGGGACCTACGAGCAGTACTTC.

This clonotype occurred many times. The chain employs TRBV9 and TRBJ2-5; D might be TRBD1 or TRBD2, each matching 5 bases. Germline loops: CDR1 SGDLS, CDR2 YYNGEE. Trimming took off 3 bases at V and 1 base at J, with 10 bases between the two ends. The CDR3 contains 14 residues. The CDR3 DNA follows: TGTGCCAGCAGCGCCGGGACGATCCAAGAGACCCAGTACTTC. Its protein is CASSAGTIQETQYF.

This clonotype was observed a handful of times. The CDR3 nucleotides are TGCGCCAGCAGCCAAGAATGGTCCGTAGGGACTGAAGCTTTCTTT. It codes for CASSQEWSVGTEAFF. The chain combines TRBV4-1 with TRBJ1-1, with D uncertain. Germline assignment: CDR1 MGHRA and CDR2 YSYEKL. Trimming cost V 0 bases and J 5 bases, with 13 bases left between them. This CDR3 contains 15 residues.

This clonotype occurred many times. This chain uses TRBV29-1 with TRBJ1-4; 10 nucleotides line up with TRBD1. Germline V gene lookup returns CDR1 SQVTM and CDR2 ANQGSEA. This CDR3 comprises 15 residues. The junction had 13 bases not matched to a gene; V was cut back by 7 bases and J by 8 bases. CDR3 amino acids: CSARAGTGAWEKLFF. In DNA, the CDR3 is TGCAGCGCCAGAGCCGGGACAGGGGCTTGGGAAAAACTGTTTTTT.

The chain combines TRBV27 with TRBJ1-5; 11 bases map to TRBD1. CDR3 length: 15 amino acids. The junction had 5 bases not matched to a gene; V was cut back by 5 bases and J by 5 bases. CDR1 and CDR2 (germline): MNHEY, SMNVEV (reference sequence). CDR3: CASSGGQGVYQPQHF. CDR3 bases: TGTGCCAGCAGTGGGGGACAGGGGGTTTATCAGCCCCAGCATTTT.

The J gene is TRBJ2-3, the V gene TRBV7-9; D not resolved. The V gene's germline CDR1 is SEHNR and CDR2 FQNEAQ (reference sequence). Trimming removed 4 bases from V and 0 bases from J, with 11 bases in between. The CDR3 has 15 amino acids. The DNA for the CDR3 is TGTGCCAGCAGCTCCGCCCTTGTAAGCACAGATACGCAGTATTTT. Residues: CASSSALVSTDTQYF.

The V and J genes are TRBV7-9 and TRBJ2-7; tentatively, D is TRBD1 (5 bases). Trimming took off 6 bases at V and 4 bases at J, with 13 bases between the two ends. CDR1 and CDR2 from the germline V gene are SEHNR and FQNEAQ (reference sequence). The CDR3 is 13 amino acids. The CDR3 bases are TGTGCCAGCAGTCAACCCAGGGCTTACGAGCAGTACTTC. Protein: CASSQPRAYEQYF.

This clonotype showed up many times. The CDR3 here is CSVVASGRGDEQFF. In DNA, the CDR3 is TGCAGCGTTGTTGCGAGCGGGAGGGGGGATGAGCAGTTCTTC. This chain joins TRBV29-1 and TRBJ2-1, with TRBD2 matching 10 bases. V lost 4 bases and J lost 8; bases outside the gene matches: 8. Germline V gene lookup returns CDR1 SQVTM and CDR2 ANQGSEA. CDR3 length: 14 residues.